The rows below give T cell receptor beta chains drawn from one sample of a study of T cell changes during pregnancy in multiple sclerosis. The repertoire was sequenced with immunoSEQ multiplex PCR; TCRdb's copy has only in-frame clones and lacks some. The data hold some 74,000 clones, with around 92% observed a single time. The sample in question was peripheral blood, obtained before pregnancy. All receptors come from a female donor with multiple sclerosis, enrolled in a pregnancy study. The CDR3 runs from the conserved cysteine through the conserved F or W. The D gene is left open where the match is weak. The size entry is marked missing in some rows and otherwise reads once, few, many or a size class.

v_call	d_call	clone_size	j_call	cdr3_aa	cdr3_nt
TRBV27	.	.	TRBJ2-6	CASRGGLGQVSGANVLTF	TGTGCCAGCAGAGGAGGACTCGGGCAGGTCTCTGGGGCCAACGTCCTGACTTTC
TRBV19	TRBD2	.	TRBJ2-7	CASSSAGTSGTYEQYF	TGTGCCAGTAGTTCGGCCGGGACTAGCGGCACCTACGAGCAGTACTTC
TRBV28	.	once	TRBJ1-1	CASSLGDPVEAFF	TGTGCCAGCAGTTTAGGAGACCCCGTTGAAGCTTTCTTT
TRBV7-2	.	.	TRBJ2-1	CASSLGGFSYNEQFF	TGTGCCAGCAGCTTAGGGGGCTTCTCCTACAATGAGCAGTTCTTC
TRBV11-3	TRBD1	.	TRBJ2-2	CASSFGGQGFTGELFF	TGTGCCAGCAGCTTTGGGGGACAGGGGTTCACCGGGGAGCTGTTTTTT
TRBV30	TRBD1	.	TRBJ1-2	CAWSVQGGYGYTF	TGTGCCTGGAGTGTACAGGGGGGTTATGGCTACACCTTC
TRBV9	.	.	TRBJ1-3	CASSFRQEWGSGNTIYF	TGTGCCAGCAGCTTCAGACAGGAGTGGGGCTCTGGAAACACCATATATTTT
TRBV5-1	.	.	TRBJ2-3	CASGADTDTQYF	TGCGCCAGCGGGGCTGACACAGATACGCAGTATTTT
TRBV2	.	.	TRBJ2-6	CASRPPYSDSDSGANVLTF	TGTGCCAGCAGACCTCCCTATTCGGACAGCGACTCGGGGGCCAACGTCCTGACTTTC
TRBV11-2	.	.	TRBJ1-1	CASSSRERGFISNTEAFF	TGTGCCAGCAGCTCCCGGGAGCGGGGGTTCATAAGTAACACTGAAGCTTTCTTT
TRBV7-2	TRBD1	once	TRBJ1-2	CASSLVEGAGANYGYTF	TGTGCCAGCAGCTTAGTTGAGGGGGCTGGGGCTAACTATGGCTACACCTTC
TRBV19	TRBD1	.	TRBJ1-5	CASSLRTGKIDQPQHF	TGTGCCAGTAGTCTTAGGACAGGGAAAATAGATCAGCCCCAGCATTTT
TRBV18	TRBD2	.	TRBJ2-2	CASSPTLLAGLSNTGELFF	TGTGCCAGCTCACCAACGTTACTAGCGGGGCTCTCGAACACCGGGGAGCTGTTTTTT
TRBV5-5	.	.	TRBJ1-2	CASSLEAGNYGYTF	TGTGCCAGCAGCTTGGAGGCAGGGAACTATGGCTACACCTTC
TRBV4-2	TRBD1	.	TRBJ1-1	CASSPGSLTGGEWGTEAFF	TGTGCCAGCAGCCCCGGGTCGCTGACAGGGGGCGAGTGGGGCACTGAAGCTTTCTTT
TRBV7-9	.	.	TRBJ1-1	CASSLGAGTSNTEAFF	TGTGCCAGCAGCTTAGGAGCCGGGACATCAAACACTGAAGCTTTCTTT
TRBV7-9	.	.	TRBJ1-2	CVGRGTYGYTF	TGTGTCGGGCGGGGGACCTATGGCTACACCTTC
TRBV15	TRBD2	.	TRBJ2-1	CATSRDLGRANNEQFF	TGTGCCACCAGCAGAGATCTCGGGAGGGCCAACAATGAGCAGTTCTTC
TRBV11-3	TRBD2	.	TRBJ2-1	CASSSAGAINEQFF	TGTGCCAGCAGCTCCGCGGGAGCAATCAATGAGCAGTTCTTC
TRBV4-3	.	.	TRBJ1-2	CASSQGTANGYTF	TGCGCCAGCAGCCAAGGGACAGCCAATGGCTACACCTTC
TRBV2	TRBD2	.	TRBJ2-2	CASSEANGGVGELFF	TGTGCCAGCAGTGAAGCAAACGGGGGGGTCGGGGAGCTGTTTTTT
TRBV5-4	.	.	TRBJ2-5	CASSFLYSETQYF	TGTGCCAGCAGCTTCCTTTATTCGGAGACCCAGTACTTC
TRBV4-3	.	.	TRBJ2-2	CASSQDLSRAIRNTGELFF	TGCGCCAGCAGCCAAGATCTTTCCAGGGCGATAAGGAACACCGGGGAGCTGTTTTTT
TRBV27	TRBD1	.	TRBJ2-2	CASSTTGGATTGELFF	TGTGCCAGCAGCACCACAGGGGGCGCCACCACCGGGGAGCTGTTTTTT
TRBV10-3	TRBD2	.	TRBJ2-1	CAIAGTSGIGEQFF	TGTGCCATCGCCGGGACTAGCGGGATCGGTGAGCAGTTCTTC
TRBV28	.	.	TRBJ1-1	CASRSGWGREVTEAFF	TGTGCCAGCAGGTCTGGATGGGGGCGTGAGGTCACTGAAGCTTTCTTT
TRBV7-2	.	.	TRBJ2-1	CASSLGGWNEQFF	TGTGCCAGCAGCTTAGGAGGGTGGAATGAGCAGTTCTTC
TRBV9	TRBD1	.	TRBJ2-7	CASSVAGAGGQDEQYF	TGTGCCAGCAGCGTAGCAGGTGCAGGGGGCCAGGACGAGCAGTACTTC
TRBV6-5	TRBD1	.	TRBJ1-1	CASSYSGQMNTEAFF	TGTGCCAGCAGTTACTCGGGACAGATGAACACTGAAGCTTTCTTT
TRBV19	TRBD2	.	TRBJ2-1	CASSISGRVLSYNEQFF	TGTGCCAGTAGTATTAGCGGGAGGGTCCTCTCCTACAATGAGCAGTTCTTC
TRBV11-3	TRBD1	.	TRBJ2-7	CASTAYGTGSYEQYF	TGTGCCAGCACCGCATACGGGACAGGGTCCTACGAGCAGTACTTC
TRBV7-7	TRBD2	.	TRBJ2-1	CASSKTSGSLNEQFF	TGTGCTAGCAGCAAGACTAGCGGGAGCCTTAATGAGCAGTTCTTC
TRBV6-4	.	.	TRBJ1-2	CASSDSWVSGGSYGYTF	TGTGCCAGCAGTGACTCTTGGGTGAGCGGCGGTTCCTATGGCTACACCTTC
TRBV10-3	TRBD1	once	TRBJ1-5	CAISDVPTGKNNQPQHF	TGTGCCATCAGTGATGTCCCGACAGGGAAGAACAATCAGCCCCAGCATTTT
TRBV14	.	.	TRBJ1-1	CASSPGGFRGGYRAEAFF	TGTGCCAGCAGCCCGGGCGGTTTCAGGGGAGGGTATCGCGCTGAAGCTTTCTTT
TRBV6-5	TRBD2	.	TRBJ2-5	CASSYGTTLETQYF	TGTGCCAGCAGTTATGGGACTACCCTCGAGACCCAGTACTTC
TRBV5-1	.	.	TRBJ2-1	CASSLVSGSSYNEQFF	TGCGCCAGCAGCTTGGTGAGCGGAAGCTCCTACAATGAGCAGTTCTTC
TRBV6-1	TRBD2	.	TRBJ2-2	CASSLAGGNTGELFF	TGTGCCAGCAGTTTAGCGGGAGGGAACACCGGGGAGCTGTTTTTT
TRBV7-9	TRBD2	.	TRBJ2-3	CASSLPPRLAGFPDTQYF	TGTGCCAGCAGCTTACCTCCTCGGCTAGCGGGATTTCCAGATACGCAGTATTTT
TRBV7-6	TRBD1	.	TRBJ1-1	CASSSDRGFGAFF	TGTGCCAGCAGCTCGGACAGGGGATTTGGGGCTTTCTTT
TRBV27	.	.	TRBJ1-5	CASSWAFNQPQHF	TGTGCCAGCAGTTGGGCCTTCAATCAGCCCCAGCATTTT
TRBV25-1	.	.	TRBJ1-2	CASSVSAGEGNYGYTF	TGTGCCAGCAGTGTCTCTGCGGGGGAGGGAAACTATGGCTACACCTTC
TRBV28	TRBD2	.	TRBJ2-5	CASSVRTSGRGLGETQYF	TGTGCCAGCAGTGTCAGGACTAGCGGGAGGGGGTTGGGAGAGACCCAGTACTTC
TRBV4-3	TRBD2	once	TRBJ2-5	CASSQDGTSYETQYF	TGCGCCAGCAGCCAAGATGGGACTAGCTACGAGACCCAGTACTTC
TRBV30	.	.	TRBJ1-5	CAWSAGIRNQPQHF	TGTGCCTGGAGTGCAGGAATTCGCAATCAGCCCCAGCATTTT
TRBV5-1	.	.	TRBJ1-3	CASSNLPEGNTIYF	TGCGCCAGCAGCAACTTACCGGAGGGAAACACCATATATTTT
TRBV27	TRBD1	.	TRBJ1-1	CASSPLTGIEAFF	TGTGCCAGCAGTCCCTTGACAGGGATCGAAGCTTTCTTT
TRBV19	.	.	TRBJ2-7	CASTWQGSHEQYF	TGTGCCAGTACTTGGCAGGGTAGCCACGAGCAGTACTTC
TRBV28	.	.	TRBJ1-5	CASISGGSGQPQHF	TGTGCCAGCATCTCGGGGGGATCCGGTCAGCCCCAGCATTTT
TRBV19	TRBD1	many	TRBJ1-3	CASSNRGSSPGNTIYF	TGTGCCAGTAGTAACAGGGGGTCTTCGCCTGGAAACACCATATATTTT
TRBV5-1	TRBD2	.	TRBJ2-1	CASTRTSGVNYNEQFF	TGCGCCAGCACCCGGACTAGCGGGGTAAACTACAATGAGCAGTTCTTC
TRBV6-4	TRBD1	.	TRBJ2-2	CASSDYRPGTGNTGELFF	TGTGCCAGCAGCGACTATCGTCCCGGGACAGGGAACACCGGGGAGCTGTTTTTT
TRBV6-5	.	.	TRBJ1-2	CASSYLTGYGYTF	TGTGCCAGCAGTTACCTAACAGGGTATGGCTACACCTTC
TRBV4-1	TRBD2	.	TRBJ2-7	CASSQEARGGTYEQYF	TGCGCCAGCAGCCAAGAGGCCCGGGGGGGTACCTACGAGCAGTACTTC
TRBV7-9	TRBD2	.	TRBJ2-1	CASSDGTSGKFF	TGTGCCAGCAGCGATGGGACTAGCGGAAAGTTCTTC
TRBV15	.	.	TRBJ2-1	CATRQGTNEQFF	TGTGCCACCAGGCAGGGCACCAATGAGCAGTTCTTC
TRBV28	TRBD2	.	TRBJ2-1	CASSSRTSGRDEQFF	TGTGCCAGCAGTTCTAGGACTAGCGGGAGGGATGAGCAGTTCTTC